The TCR beta chain under discussion was sequenced for a study of blood T cell repertoires in COVID-19. Trimming left V 2 bases short and J 3 bases short, with 14 bases between. The CDR3 covers 15 residues. The V gene's germline CDR1 is MNHEY and CDR2 SVGAGI. TCRdb's table, derived via immunoSEQ multiplex PCR, lists solely in-frame clones and lacks some. The repertoire has 300,000 or so clones, 70% to 90% of them found once; the top ten carry around 4.2%. Participants' own reports of clinical history determined their cohort assignment. The clonotype comes from a woman aged 40 to 50 with acute COVID-19. This chain uses TRBV6-5 with TRBJ2-7; possibly TRBD2 for D (7 bases). The source material was PBMCs or T cells enriched from blood (not recorded which). The CDR3 region has the DNA TGTGCCAGCAGTTACGTTGGGGGGGCGGGCTACGAGCAGTACTTC. Translated, it gives CASSYVGGAGYEQYF.